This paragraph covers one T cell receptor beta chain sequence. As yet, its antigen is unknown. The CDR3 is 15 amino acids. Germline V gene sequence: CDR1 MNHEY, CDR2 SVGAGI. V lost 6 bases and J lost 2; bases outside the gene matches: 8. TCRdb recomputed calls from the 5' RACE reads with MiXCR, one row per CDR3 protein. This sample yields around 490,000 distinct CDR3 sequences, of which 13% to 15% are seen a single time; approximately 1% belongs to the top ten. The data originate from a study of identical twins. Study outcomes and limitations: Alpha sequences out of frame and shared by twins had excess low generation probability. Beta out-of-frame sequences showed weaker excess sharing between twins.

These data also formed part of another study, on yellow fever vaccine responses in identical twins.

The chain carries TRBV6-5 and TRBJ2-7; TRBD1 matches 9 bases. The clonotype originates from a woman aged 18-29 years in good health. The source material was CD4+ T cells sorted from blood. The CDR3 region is CASRYKDRGTYEQYF. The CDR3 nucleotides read TGTGCCAGCAGATATAAGGACAGGGGCACCTACGAGCAGTACTTC.